The T cell receptor (beta chain) described here comes from a study of T cell responses to AZD1222 COVID-19 vaccine. About the research overall: Second-dose timings of about 4 or about 12 weeks were pooled.

The CDR3 is 16 residues long. General study results and limits: Most donors were white British and more were female, and clonal diversity was possibly underestimated. Baseline seropositives among AZD1222 recipients totaled only six or seven.

This table comes from immunoSEQ multiplex PCR, and its TCRdb copy is limited to in-frame clones, with some not included. The sample shows roughly 120,000 clones, around 85% of them seen only once. For this clone: The antigen is undetermined.

Here the sequenced sample was peripheral blood, taken on day 0 of AZD1222 vaccination. The receptor was derived from an adult in good health. The rearrangement uses TRBV21-1 and TRBJ1-5. TRBV21-1 is designated a pseudogene. The CDR3: CASSKDKQDSNQPQHF. DNA for the CDR3: TGTGCCAGCAGCAAAGACAAGCAAGATAGCAATCAGCCCCAGCATTTT.